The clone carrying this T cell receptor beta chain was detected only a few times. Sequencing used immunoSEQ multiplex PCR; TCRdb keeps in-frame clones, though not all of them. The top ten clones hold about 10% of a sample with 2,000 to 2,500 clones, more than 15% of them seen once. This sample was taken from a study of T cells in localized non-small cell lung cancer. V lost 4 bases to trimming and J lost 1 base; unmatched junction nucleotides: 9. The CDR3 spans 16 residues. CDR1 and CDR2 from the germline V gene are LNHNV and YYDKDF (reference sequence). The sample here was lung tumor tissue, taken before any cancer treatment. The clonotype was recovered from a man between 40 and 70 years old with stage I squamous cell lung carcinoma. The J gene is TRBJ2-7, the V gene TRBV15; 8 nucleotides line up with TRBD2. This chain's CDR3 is CATSITIGLASYEQYF. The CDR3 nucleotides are TGTGCCACCAGCATCACTATTGGACTAGCTTCCTACGAGCAGTACTTC.